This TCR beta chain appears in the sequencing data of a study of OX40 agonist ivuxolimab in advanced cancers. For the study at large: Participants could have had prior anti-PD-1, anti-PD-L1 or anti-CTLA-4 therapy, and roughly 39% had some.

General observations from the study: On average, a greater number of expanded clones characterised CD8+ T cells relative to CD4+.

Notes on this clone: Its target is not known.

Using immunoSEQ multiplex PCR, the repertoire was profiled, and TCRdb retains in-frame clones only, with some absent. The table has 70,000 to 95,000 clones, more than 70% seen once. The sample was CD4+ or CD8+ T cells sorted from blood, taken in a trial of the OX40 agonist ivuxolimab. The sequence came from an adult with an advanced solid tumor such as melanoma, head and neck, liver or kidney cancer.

CDR3 nucleotide sequence: TGTGCCAGCGCGAGGACAGGGGGCACGGAGACCCAGTACTTC. Amino acid sequence: CASARTGGTETQYF. The rearrangement uses TRBV28 and TRBJ2-5; 11 bases match TRBD1. Per the germline V gene, CDR1 is MDHEN and CDR2 is SYDVKM. CDR3 length: 14 residues. The trim removed 8 bases at V and 5 bases at J, leaving 7 bases unmatched.